A selection of T cell receptor beta chains follows, all from one sample in a study of CD8+ T cells in alopecia areata. The assay was immunoSEQ multiplex PCR, and TCRdb's table has in-frame clones only and misses some. Among roughly 150,000 clones listed, around 60% were seen once. This specimen was CD4+ T cells sorted from blood, taken at week 0. The receptors come from a human donor with alopecia areata. Both conserved end residues are part of each CDR3. Fields, in order: CDR3 DNA, CDR3 protein, J gene, V gene, D gene, clone size. A D gene is named only where the DNA matches it firmly. A row's size may be missing; if present it is once, few, many or a size class.

TGTGCCAGCAGCCCACAGGGGGCTGGTGAGACCCAGTACTTC	CASSPQGAGETQYF	TRBJ2-5	TRBV9	TRBD1	few
TGTGCCAGCAGCTTAGGTGGGACAGTTTCTCGCGAGACCCAGTACTTC	CASSLGGTVSRETQYF	TRBJ2-5	TRBV7-9	TRBD1	NA
TGCAGCGTTGGAGAGGAAAAACTGTTTTTT	CSVGEEKLFF	TRBJ1-4	TRBV29-1	NA	NA
TGTGCGATACAGGGGCCATCCTACGAGCAGTACTTC	CAIQGPSYEQYF	TRBJ2-7	TRBV6-6	TRBD1	few
TGCGCCAGCAGCTTAATGGAGACCCAGTACTTC	CASSLMETQYF	TRBJ2-5	TRBV5-1	NA	NA
TGCAGCGGCGCGAACACAGGGAGCGAGCAGTACTTC	CSGANTGSEQYF	TRBJ2-7	TRBV29-1	NA	NA
TGTGCCAGCAGTACACCCGGGAACACTGAAGCTTTCTTT	CASSTPGNTEAFF	TRBJ1-1	TRBV6-5	NA	NA
TGTGCCAGCAGCCTGGGACAGCCCAACTACGAGCAGTACTTC	CASSLGQPNYEQYF	TRBJ2-7	TRBV7-6	TRBD1	NA
TGTGCCAGCAGCTTACAGGGAGTCTCTGGGGCCAACGTCCTGACTTTC	CASSLQGVSGANVLTF	TRBJ2-6	TRBV7-3	NA	few
TGTGCCAGCAGCTTGGGGACAGACAATTCACCCCTCCACTTT	CASSLGTDNSPLHF	TRBJ1-6	TRBV7-2	TRBD1	NA
TGTGCCAGCAGTGAAGAGGGCTCCTACAATGAGCAGTTCTTC	CASSEEGSYNEQFF	TRBJ2-1	TRBV2	NA	NA
TGCGCCAGCAGCTTGTCTGCCGCCTCCACCTACGAGCAGTACTTC	CASSLSAASTYEQYF	TRBJ2-7	TRBV5-1	NA	NA
TGTGCCAGCAGCCTTACCCAGGGGAGGGGGCGTGGGACCCAGTACTTC	CASSLTQGRGRGTQYF	TRBJ2-5	TRBV7-2	NA	once
TGTGCCAGCAGCCCGTGGGACAGGGTGGGCACAGATACGCAGTATTTT	CASSPWDRVGTDTQYF	TRBJ2-3	TRBV7-9	TRBD1	NA
TGCAGCGTACAGGGGGCCTATGGCTACACCTTC	CSVQGAYGYTF	TRBJ1-2	TRBV29-1	TRBD1	few
TGTGCCAGCTCACCCCAACAGGACCTCTCTGGAAACACCATATATTTT	CASSPQQDLSGNTIYF	TRBJ1-3	TRBV18	NA	few
TGTGCCACCAGCAGGGGGGTGGAATATGGCTACACCTTC	CATSRGVEYGYTF	TRBJ1-2	TRBV15	NA	few
TGTGCCAGCGGGCCATCAGGGGAGACCCAGTACTTC	CASGPSGETQYF	TRBJ2-5	TRBV7-9	NA	NA
TGTGCCAGCAGCCCCATCCCAGGGGGTCATGGCTACACCTTC	CASSPIPGGHGYTF	TRBJ1-2	TRBV7-2	TRBD1	NA
TGCGCCAGCACTCCGCGGGGGGCGAACACCGGGGAGCTGTTTTTT	CASTPRGANTGELFF	TRBJ2-2	TRBV5-1	TRBD2	NA
TGTGCCAGCCGCAAGTCGGGATCCCAAGGGGAGACCCAGTACTTC	CASRKSGSQGETQYF	TRBJ2-5	TRBV6-5	NA	NA
TGTGCCAGCAGGCGGGACTTCACCGGGGAGCTGTTTTTT	CASRRDFTGELFF	TRBJ2-2	TRBV11-3	NA	NA
TGTGCCTGGAGTGTACAGAGGACTGCCGCTTATAATTCACCCCTCCACTTT	CAWSVQRTAAYNSPLHF	TRBJ1-6	TRBV30	NA	NA
TGTGCCAGCAGCGCAGGACAGGGAACAGATACGCAGTATTTT	CASSAGQGTDTQYF	TRBJ2-3	TRBV7-2	TRBD1	NA
TGCGCCAGCAGCTTGCTCTTCACAGATACGCAGTATTTT	CASSLLFTDTQYF	TRBJ2-3	TRBV5-1	NA	NA
TGTGCCAGCTCACCATGGGGGGCGGAGACCCAGTACTTC	CASSPWGAETQYF	TRBJ2-5	TRBV18	NA	few
TGTGCCAGCAGCGCGACAGGGTTGAACACCGGGGAGCTGTTTTTT	CASSATGLNTGELFF	TRBJ2-2	TRBV5-6	TRBD1	NA
TGTGCCAGCAGCGTGATCGGGGGAAAACTGTTTTTT	CASSVIGGKLFF	TRBJ1-4	TRBV11-2	NA	NA
TGTGCCAGCAGCTTCCAGATGGGGGAGCAGTACTTC	CASSFQMGEQYF	TRBJ2-7	TRBV7-9	NA	NA
TGCAGCGTTTTACAGGGCTCCCTCAATGAGCAGTTCTTC	CSVLQGSLNEQFF	TRBJ2-1	TRBV29-1	NA	once
NA	CASARRAGDYTF	TRBJ1-2	TRBV6-1	NA	few
TGTGCCAGCAACCTTAGACTAGGGGCCCAAGAGACCCAGTACTTC	CASNLRLGAQETQYF	TRBJ2-5	TRBV7-2	NA	few
TGTGCCAGCACCCGGCGGGTAACTTCACCCCTCCACTTT	CASTRRVTSPLHF	TRBJ1-6	TRBV2	NA	NA
TGTGCCACCAGCAGAGATCGCGCCAGCCCTAATTCACCCCTCCACTTT	CATSRDRASPNSPLHF	TRBJ1-6	TRBV15	NA	few
TGTGCCAGCAGTTACCGGGACAGGGGGCGCGGAGAGACCCAGTACTTC	CASSYRDRGRGETQYF	TRBJ2-5	TRBV6-6	TRBD1	few
TGTGCCAGCAGCTTCGCGGGGGGCAACACCGGGGAGCTGTTTTTT	CASSFAGGNTGELFF	TRBJ2-2	TRBV7-2	TRBD2	few
TGCGCCAGCAGCTTGCCTCGGGAGACCCAGTACTTC	CASSLPRETQYF	TRBJ2-5	TRBV5-1	NA	NA
TGTGCCAGCAGCTTAGACTCAACGAACACCGGGGAGCTGTTTTTT	CASSLDSTNTGELFF	TRBJ2-2	TRBV7-9	NA	NA
TGTGCCAGCAGTTTAGGGGGTACCCTCTACGAGCAGTACTTC	CASSLGGTLYEQYF	TRBJ2-7	TRBV27	NA	NA
TGTGCCAGCTCACCAGGAGGACAAGAAGAGACCCAGTACTTC	CASSPGGQEETQYF	TRBJ2-5	TRBV18	NA	NA
TGTGCCAGCAGTGAAGCGGATTCAACAGCAAATCAGCCCCAGCATTTT	CASSEADSTANQPQHF	TRBJ1-5	TRBV2	NA	NA
TGTGCCAGCAATCCGGCGGACACCGGGGAGCTGTTTTTT	CASNPADTGELFF	TRBJ2-2	TRBV6-6	NA	NA
TGCAGCGTTGGTTCTAGCGGAGGCTACGAGCAGTACTTC	CSVGSSGGYEQYF	TRBJ2-7	TRBV29-1	TRBD2	NA
TGTGCCAGCAGCTTAGGGGGCAAGCCCTACGAGCAGTACTTC	CASSLGGKPYEQYF	TRBJ2-7	TRBV7-2	NA	few
TGCGCCAGCAGCCCTGAGGGAGGATATGTTAACTATGGCTACACCTTC	CASSPEGGYVNYGYTF	TRBJ1-2	TRBV5-1	NA	few
TGTGCCTGGAGTGAGGCGGGGTATCCCGGGGAGCTGTTTTTT	CAWSEAGYPGELFF	TRBJ2-2	TRBV30	NA	once
TGCAGCGTGGCCGGGCCGCCGAACACTGAAGCTTTCTTT	CSVAGPPNTEAFF	TRBJ1-1	TRBV29-1	NA	NA
TGCGCCAGCAGCCAAGAGCCGGCGAATACGCAGTATTTT	CASSQEPANTQYF	TRBJ2-3	TRBV4-3	NA	NA
TGTGCCAGCAGTCCTAAGTACGAGCAGTACTTC	CASSPKYEQYF	TRBJ2-7	TRBV28	NA	NA
TGCAGCGTGCACAGTGGTGGCAATCAGCCCCAGCATTTT	CSVHSGGNQPQHF	TRBJ1-5	TRBV29-1	NA	NA
TGTGCCAGCAGCCAGTACACAGATACGCAGTATTTT	CASSQYTDTQYF	TRBJ2-3	TRBV7-2	NA	NA
TGCAGCGTTCTAGCGGGTTACAATGAGCAGTTCTTC	CSVLAGYNEQFF	TRBJ2-1	TRBV29-1	TRBD2	NA
TGTGCCAGCAGCCAAGACCCCGGGGGTTACAATGAGCAGTTCTTC	CASSQDPGGYNEQFF	TRBJ2-1	TRBV4-2	NA	few